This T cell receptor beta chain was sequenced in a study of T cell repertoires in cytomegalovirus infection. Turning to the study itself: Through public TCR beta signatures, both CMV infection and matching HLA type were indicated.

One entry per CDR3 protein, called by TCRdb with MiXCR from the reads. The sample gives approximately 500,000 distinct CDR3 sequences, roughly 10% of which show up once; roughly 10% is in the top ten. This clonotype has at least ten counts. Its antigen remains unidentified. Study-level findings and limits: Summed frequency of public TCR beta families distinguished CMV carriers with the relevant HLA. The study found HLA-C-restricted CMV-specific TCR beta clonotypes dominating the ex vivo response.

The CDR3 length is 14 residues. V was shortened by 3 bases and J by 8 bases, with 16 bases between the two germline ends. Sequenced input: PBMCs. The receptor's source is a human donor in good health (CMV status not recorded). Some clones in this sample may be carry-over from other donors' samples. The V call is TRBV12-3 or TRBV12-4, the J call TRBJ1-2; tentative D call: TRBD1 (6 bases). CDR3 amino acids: CASSLVSGGRGYTF. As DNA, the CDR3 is TGTGCCAGCAGTTTGGTATCCGGGGGCAGGGGCTACACCTTC.